What follows describes a single TCR beta chain. As yet, its antigen is unknown. Other DNA sequences of this sample code for an identical CDR3. At least two post-ART and at least one pre-ART PBMC sample were available for each donor. Participants who had HIV were, without exception, treated in the United States. The assay, immunoSEQ v3.0, was run at survey level. Sequencing was performed with immunoSEQ multiplex PCR; in TCRdb, only in-frame clones are kept and a portion is missing. The sample has approximately 20,000 clones; approximately 76% are singletons. This entry comes from a study of long-term antiretroviral therapy in people with HIV. Study observations and caveats: The study lacked data on ART adherence, viral resistance or therapy changes. Post-ART samples showed increased diversity that remained below transplant donor control levels.

The sample in question was unsorted PBMCs, obtained approximately 1.8 years before starting antiretroviral therapy. The TCR sequence derives from a woman aged 40 to 49 with HIV.

CDR3 nucleotide sequence: TGTGCCAGCCGGGACAGGGGGCGAGGGGAGACCCAGTACTTC. This encodes CASRDRGRGETQYF. This chain connects TRBV19 to TRBJ2-5; TRBD1 aligns across 12 bases. J gave up 5 bases and V 9 bases, and 7 bases lay outside the gene matches. The CDR3 contains 14 residues. Germline V gene sequence: CDR1 LNHDA, CDR2 SQIVND (reference sequence).